This T cell receptor (beta chain) comes out of a study of early stage breast cancer tumors. For the study at large: Of around 16 invasive breast tumors, fewer than 13 were hormone receptor-positive, HER2-negative. Overall study findings and caveats: Bulk DNA sequencing of unsorted cells missed chain pairing and markers. Comparing each tissue with blood distinguished tumor from normal in about 90% of the 16 patients.

Germline CDR1 SEHNR, CDR2 FQNEAQ (reference sequence). CDR3 length equals 17 residues. Trimming shortened V by 5 bases and J by 0 bases, and 16 bases separated the two germline ends. Method: immunoSEQ multiplex PCR; TCRdb's copy keeps in-frame clones and lacks some. Here the sample spans about 25,000 clones, approximately 67% being singletons. For this clone: The antigen is not known.

This clonotype was sampled from a person between 55 and 69 years old with breast cancer. The sample was breast tumor tissue. The gene calls are TRBV7-9 and TRBJ2-2; tentative D call: TRBD2 (5 bases). CDR3 bases: TGTGCCAGCAGCGTTAGTGCGGTTAGCGCGAACACCGGGGAGCTGTTTTTT. Its translation: CASSVSAVSANTGELFF.